Here is one T cell receptor beta chain with its context. What antigen it recognizes has not been identified. No quality values exist for individual bases; no much larger clone is one base distant. RNA was extracted using the RNeasy kit, and roughly 0.45 to 1 ug of the RNA was reverse transcribed with random hexamers. TCR beta CDR3 regions were amplified with the immunoSEQ multiplex PCR assay covering 54 Vbeta and 13 Jbeta segments. To correct PCR amplification bias, a synthetic template baseline was used for both primer optimization and computational correction. As for how the authors treated the data: Reads were assigned to V, D and J genes according to IMGT and analyzed in immunoSEQ Analyzer, with only productive sequences retained. Clonality was computed as one minus Shannon entropy normalized by log2 of the number of productive unique sequences. Public and private clones were assessed among the 100 most prevalent clones of each patient and control. Clones were defined as Susac-specific if absent from the healthy and MS cohorts, from around 1,000 published viral clones and from other ImmuneACCESS disease sequences. TCRdb itself trimmed the public reads at Q25 with fastp, ran MiXCR and retained productive beta chains. Entries that share a CDR3 protein sequence are merged under the most common genes and DNA. The V and J calls reflect TCRdb's pipeline rather than the authors' work. The table for this sample lists around 80,000 distinct CDR3 sequences; roughly 92% of them were counted only once. 0.35% to 0.5% of the sample is in the top ten clones.

The sample belongs to a study of CD8 T cells in Susac syndrome (dated by TCRdb to the late 2010s). Concerning the study at large: Among the sequenced Susac syndrome patients, about 6 had clinically active disease and eight or nine were in clinical remission. Susac syndrome patients were therapy-naive, on corticosteroids (some also receiving IVIg), or on IVIg alone at blood withdrawal. Repertoire sequencing was used to test whether CD8+ T cell activation and differentiation in Susac syndrome was antigen driven. The clonality of the CD8+ T cell repertoire was compared across about 12 healthy donors, some 14 Susac syndrome patients and 15 multiple sclerosis patients. Overall results and qualifications from the work: Around 15 Susac-specific public clones were identified in the total CD8+ repertoire, and five Susac-specific public clones were identified in the CD8+ TEMRA repertoire. The TCR sequencing and HLA analysis was acknowledged to have included a relatively small number of individuals. Clonal expansion was observed in Susac syndrome CD8+ repertoires, with the highest expansion in CD8+ TEMRA cells and greater expansion in clinically active than in remitting patients.

High-throughput TCR beta sequencing profiled peripheral blood CD8+ and CD4+ T cells from healthy donors, Susac syndrome patients and multiple sclerosis patients. The Susac syndrome patients fulfilled recently defined diagnostic criteria for definite or probable disease. Bulk CD8+ and CD4+ T cells were purified magnetically by negative isolation, whereas CD8+ TEMRA cells were enriched by FACS. Blood was drawn into EDTA tubes, processed within 24 hours, and PBMCs were isolated by density gradient centrifugation. PBMCs destined for TCR sequencing were cryopreserved in liquid nitrogen and later thawed in a 37 °C water bath. The sorted or isolated CD4+, CD8+ and CD8+ TEMRA cells had a purity of 90% or higher. There are 16 amino acids in the CDR3, from cysteine to phenylalanine inclusive. Only the CDR3 DNA stays, 48 bases, in frame from base 1. V is cut by 3 bases and J by 4 bases, and the space between the germline ends is 18 bases. From the germline V gene (reference sequence), CDR1 is LGHDT and CDR2 is YNNKEL.

This receptor was obtained from a human donor with Susac syndrome. Sequencing was performed on CD8+ T cells from PBMCs. Recombination connected TRBV3-1 to TRBJ2-5; the D region possibly corresponds to TRBD2 (5 bases align). The CDR3 region has the sequence CASSHASRGRRETQYF. In nucleotides, the sequence is TGTGCCAGCAGCCATGCCAGTCGGGGAAGGAGAGAGACCCAGTACTTC.